The 15 T cell receptor beta chains below all came from one sample that was sequenced in a study of T cell responses to AZD1222 COVID-19 vaccine. The table came from immunoSEQ multiplex PCR; TCRdb's copy has only in-frame clones and leaves some out. This sample has more than 100,000 clones, with around 90% found just once. Sequences were derived from peripheral blood, sampled on day 0 of AZD1222 vaccination. The source of these receptors is an adult in good health.

About this clone itself: Distinct nucleotide sequences in the sample also encode this CDR3. The V call is TRBV27, the J call TRBJ1-2; D ambiguous. The ends were cut back, 3 bases at V and 2 bases at J, with 7 bases in the middle. CDR1 is MNHEY, CDR2 SMNVEV, per germline (reference sequence). The CDR3 totals 13 residues. The CDR3 region has the DNA TGTGCCAGCAGTTTTTCGGGGAACTATGGCTACACCTTC. The encoded protein is CASSFSGNYGYTF.

The chain is built from TRBV15 and TRBJ1-1, with D unclear. Germline CDR1 is LNHNV and CDR2 is YYDKDF (reference sequence). V was cut by 0 bases and J by 1 base, with 6 bases left in between. The CDR3 is made up of 14 amino acids. CDR3 in amino acids: CATSRDKANTEAFF. In nucleotides, the CDR3 is TGTGCCACCAGCAGAGATAAGGCGAACACTGAAGCTTTCTTT.

The rearrangement links TRBV5-1 to TRBJ2-2, with 11 bases fitting TRBD2. The CDR3 spans 16 residues. Trimming cost V 3 bases and J 2 bases; bases outside gene matches: 3. Germline CDR1 SGHRS, CDR2 YFSETQ. CDR3: CASSSLAGANTGELFF. CDR3 DNA: TGCGCCAGCAGCTCACTAGCGGGGGCCAACACCGGGGAGCTGTTTTTT.

V usage is TRBV7-6 and J usage is TRBJ2-3; the match to TRBD2 covers 8 bases. The CDR3 consists of 15 residues. Germline-derived CDR1 and CDR2 are SGHVS and FNYEAQ. J lost 6 bases, V lost 5 bases, and 10 bases had no gene match. The CDR3 is CASSGTSGDLDTQYF. The CDR3 DNA is TGTGCCAGCAGCGGCACTAGCGGAGACCTGGATACGCAGTATTTT. The full variable domain, completed using reference TRBV7-6 and TRBJ2-3, is GAGVSQSPRYKVTKRGQDVALRCDPISGHVSLYWYRQALGQGPEFLTYFNYEAQQDKSGLPNDRFSAERPEGSISTLTIQRTEQRDSAMYRCASSGTSGDLDTQYFGPGTRLTVL.

The chain combines TRBV28 with TRBJ2-7; TRBD1 matches 7 bases. After removal of 5 bases from V and 2 bases from J, the junction contained 6 bases not matched to a gene. This CDR3 is built from 14 residues. Germline V CDR1 and CDR2: MDHEN, SYDVKM. This CDR3 reads CASSNPGTAYEQYF. CDR3 DNA sequence: TGTGCCAGCAGTAATCCGGGGACAGCCTACGAGCAGTACTTC.

The rearrangement links TRBV28 to TRBJ2-2, with 7 bases identical to TRBD1. Trimming cost V 2 bases and J 1 base; bases outside gene matches: 4. Per the germline V gene, CDR1 is MDHEN and CDR2 is SYDVKM. This CDR3 contains 16 residues. Here the CDR3 DNA reads TGTGCCAGCAGTTTAGGGGACAGCTTGAACACCGGGGAGCTGTTTTTT. Translation: CASSLGDSLNTGELFF.

This clone was found once. J is TRBJ1-1 and V is TRBV29-1; D not certain. CDR1 is SQVTM, CDR2 ANQGSEA, per germline. V was pared by 4 bases and J by 8 bases, with 11 bases between. The CDR3 loop spans 11 amino acids. The CDR3 region has the DNA TGCAGCGTTGGCTTACCGGGAGAAGCTTTCTTT. This gives the protein CSVGLPGEAFF.

The chain couples TRBV27 to TRBJ2-4; possible D gene TRBD1, 5 bases. The CDR3 loop spans 13 amino acids. Trimming took 4 bases from V and 5 from J, leaving 9 bases between them. Germline values: CDR1 MNHEY, CDR2 SMNVEV (reference sequence). The CDR3: CASSWGPENIQYF. The CDR3 coding sequence is TGTGCCAGCAGTTGGGGCCCAGAAAACATTCAGTACTTC.

This chain links TRBV5-1 with TRBJ2-1, with 9 nucleotides matching TRBD2. The CDR3 spans 14 residues. Germline CDR1 and CDR2: SGHRS and YFSETQ. V lost 2 bases to trimming and J lost 7 bases; unmatched junction nucleotides: 4. The CDR3 bases are TGCGCCAGCAGCTTAGCGGGGGGAGGGAATGAGCAGTTCTTC. The encoded protein is CASSLAGGGNEQFF.

V usage is TRBV7-2 and J usage is TRBJ2-1, with 8 bases identical to TRBD2. Germline V gene data show CDR1 as SGHTA and CDR2 as FQGNSA. The V gene end was trimmed by 0 bases and the J gene end by 8 bases; junction bases not matched to a gene: 3. This CDR3 is built from 14 residues. CDR3 in amino acids: CASSLALLADEQFF. CDR3 in DNA: TGTGCCAGCAGCTTAGCGTTACTAGCGGATGAGCAGTTCTTC.

V and J are TRBV5-8 and TRBJ1-6, with 7 bases fitting TRBD1. Germline trimming cut 7 bases from V and 10 bases from J; bases unmatched to any gene: 11. Germline V gives CDR1 SGHTS, CDR2 YDEGEE. This CDR3 region has 14 residues. In DNA, the CDR3 is TGTGCCAGCGCGCACAGGGGTCGGTCCTCACCCCTCCACTTT. Translated: CASAHRGRSSPLHF.

The genes are TRBV4-1 and TRBJ2-3; D is unclear. The CDR3 contains 14 residues. V was pared by 1 base and J by 6 bases, with 11 bases between. Germline loops: CDR1 MGHRA, CDR2 YSYEKL. As DNA, the CDR3 is TGCGCCAGCAGCCAAGTCCTACCGGCGGATACGCAGTATTTT. It yields the protein CASSQVLPADTQYF.

This clone was recorded many times. The chain recombines TRBV28 with TRBJ1-2; D possibly corresponds to TRBD1 (6 bases). V shed 7 bases and J shed 4 bases, with 13 bases lying between them. The germline V gene encodes CDR1 MDHEN and CDR2 SYDVKM. The CDR3 runs 13 residues. The CDR3 nucleotides are TGTGCCAGCACACCCGGGACACCCTATGGCTACACCTTC. This encodes CASTPGTPYGYTF.

The CDR3 loop reads CASSEDRGLYEQYF. The DNA of the CDR3 is TGTGCCAGCAGTGAGGACAGGGGGCTCTACGAGCAGTACTTC. The chain joins TRBV6-1 to TRBJ2-7; 11 nucleotides line up with TRBD1. V lost 3 bases to trimming and J lost 3 bases; unmatched junction nucleotides: 1. Germline V gives CDR1 MNHNS, CDR2 SASEGT. This CDR3 has 14 amino acids.

Only a few counts were recorded for this clone. The chain joins TRBV7-2 to TRBJ2-3; no definite D call. Trimming removed 5 bases at V and 3 bases at J, with 6 bases between. This CDR3 region has 12 residues. CDR1 and CDR2 from the germline V gene are SGHTA and FQGNSA. The CDR3 DNA reads TGTGCCAGCAGCCCGCCAACAGATACGCAGTATTTT. The encoded protein is CASSPPTDTQYF.